Shown below are 21 T cell receptor beta chains from a single sample sequenced in a study of Graves' ophthalmopathy and Graves' hyperthyroidism. The sequenced template was RNA, covering the TCR beta CDR3 region. The first-round RT-PCR employed HTBI primers together with the Qiagen OneStep RT-PCR kit. A multiplex PCR was then performed as the second round. TCRdb redid the calling of the multiplex PCR reads with MiXCR, one entry per CDR3 protein. The sample yields 400,000 or so distinct CDR3 sequences, roughly 17% seen once. The sequenced sample consisted of peripheral blood. These TCRs come from an adult woman with stable Graves' hyperthyroidism.

V gene TRBV6-2 or TRBV6-3 combines with J gene TRBJ1-1; no firm D call. V was pared by 5 bases and J by 1 base, with 8 bases between. The CDR3 has 13 amino acids. Per the germline V gene, CDR1 is MNHEY and CDR2 is SVGEGT. The CDR3 DNA reads as TGTGCCAGCAGTACGTTTGGGAACACTGAAGCTTTCTTT. Encoded protein: CASSTFGNTEAFF.

The V gene is TRBV12-3 or TRBV12-4, the J gene TRBJ1-3, with no clear D. The CDR3 loop spans 13 amino acids. V was clipped by 6 bases and J by 4 bases, with 10 bases between them. As DNA, the CDR3 is TGTGCCAGCAGGCTCCCGAGCGGAAACACCATATATTTT. Protein sequence: CASRLPSGNTIYF.

This chain uses TRBV12-3 or TRBV12-4 with TRBJ1-6; a possible D gene is TRBD1 (6 bases). The V end was cut by 5 bases, the J end by 9 bases, with 14 bases between. The CDR3 spans 14 residues. The CDR3 region is CASSAGAGASPLHF. Written as DNA, the CDR3 is TGTGCCAGCAGTGCCGGGGCAGGGGCTTCACCCCTCCACTTT.

This chain links TRBV2 with TRBJ2-2; possible D gene TRBD2, 6 bases. The V and J ends lost 8 bases and 7 bases respectively, with 23 bases between them. The CDR3 sequence is 16 residues long. Germline V gene sequence: CDR1 SNHLY, CDR2 FYNNEI. CDR3 protein: CASCTGDFSRGGELFF. The CDR3, as DNA: TGTGCCAGCTGCACCGGGGACTTCTCGCGAGGCGGGGAGCTGTTTTTT.

In this sample, this clonotype turned up many times. The chain recombines TRBV2 with TRBJ1-5; D may be TRBD1 (6 bases). V shed 4 bases and J shed 9 bases, with 16 bases lying between them. CDR1 and CDR2 (germline): SNHLY, FYNNEI. This CDR3 has 14 amino acids. CDR3 sequence: CASSVQGRDGPQHF. In nucleotides, the CDR3 is TGTGCCAGCAGTGTACAGGGTCGCGATGGGCCCCAGCATTTT.

In its sample, this clonotype was seen many times. The chain has TRBV5-4 and TRBJ1-6, with a weak D call TRBD1 (5 bases). The CDR3 consists of 15 residues. The V end was cut by 4 bases, the J end by 3 bases, with 11 bases between. Germline V gene sequence: CDR1 SGHNT, CDR2 YYREEE (reference sequence). CDR3 DNA sequence: TGTGCCAGCAGCCCGCGGGACCGCTATAATTCACCCCTCCACTTT. It specifies CASSPRDRYNSPLHF.

This clonotype was seen ten or more times. DNA for the CDR3: TGTGCCAGCCTCAAGGGTCCGCAAGAGACCCAGTACTTC. The encoded protein is CASLKGPQETQYF. The chain couples TRBV28 to TRBJ2-5, with no clear D. There are 13 residues in the CDR3. Trimming left V 8 bases short and J 2 bases short, with 12 bases between. The V gene's germline CDR1 is MDHEN and CDR2 SYDVKM. Full variable domain (remainder filled in from reference TRBV28 and TRBJ2-5): DVKVTQSSRYLVKRTGEKVFLECVQDMDHENMFWYRQDPGLGLRLIYFSYDVKMKEKGDIPEGYSVSREKKERFSLILESASTNQTSMYLCASLKGPQETQYFGPGTRLLVL.

This clonotype showed up many times. This chain connects TRBV15 to TRBJ1-2; D unclear. V was shortened by 3 bases and J by 4 bases, with 9 bases between the two germline ends. The CDR3 extends over 13 amino acids. Germline V gives CDR1 LNHNV, CDR2 YYDKDF (reference sequence). Written as DNA, the CDR3 is TGTGCCACCAGCAGCGTCTCTGTCTATGGCTACACCTTC. Encoded protein: CATSSVSVYGYTF.

The rearrangement joins TRBV3-1 to TRBJ2-7; the D gene is possibly TRBD2 (5 bases). This CDR3 has 17 residues. With 0 bases removed from V and 0 bases from J, the gap between germline ends came to 15 bases. Germline assignment: CDR1 LGHDT and CDR2 YNNKEL (reference sequence). CDR3 amino acids: CASSQDIERQNSYEQYF. CDR3 in DNA: TGTGCCAGCAGCCAAGATATTGAGCGGCAAAACTCCTACGAGCAGTACTTC.

This clonotype was observed many times. The CDR3 DNA reads TGTGCCAGCAGAGAACAGGTCATGGGCACTGAAGCTTTCTTT. Translation gives CASREQVMGTEAFF. This chain links TRBV6-1 with TRBJ1-1; weak D call: TRBD1 (5 bases). This CDR3 spans 14 amino acids. CDR1 MNHNS and CDR2 SASEGT come from the germline V gene. V lost 6 bases and J 4 bases, leaving 15 bases between the germline ends.

This clonotype was recorded at least ten times. The chain uses TRBV30 and TRBJ1-1, with D perhaps TRBD1 (6 bases). Trimming cost V 3 bases and J 5 bases, with 13 bases left between them. CDR1 is GTSNPN, CDR2 SVGIG, per germline (reference sequence). The length of the CDR3 is 13 residues. Here the CDR3 reads CAWSVQGRTEAFF. The CDR3 DNA sequence: TGTGCCTGGAGCGTACAGGGAAGGACTGAAGCTTTCTTT.

This clonotype has ten or more counts. The DNA of the CDR3 is TGCAGCGTTGAGGGTACAGGGGACGAGCAGTACTTC. Translating gives CSVEGTGDEQYF. The V call is TRBV29-1, the J call TRBJ2-7, with 7 bases lining up with TRBD1. Looked up from germline, CDR1 is SQVTM and CDR2 is ANQGSEA. This CDR3 has 12 amino acids. V dropped 3 bases and J dropped 5; count of bases not matched to a gene: 4.

This clonotype has more than one count but fewer than ten. This sequence may be a read error, since a much larger clone differs from it by one base. The chain uses TRBV12-3 or TRBV12-4 and TRBJ2-4, with 9 bases matching TRBD1. The length of the CDR3 is 18 residues. CDR3 coding DNA: TGTGCCAGCAGCCCTAGGCTTCGACAGGGGGGGGCCAAAAACATTAAGTACTTC. It encodes CASSPRLRQGGAKNIKYF.

The sample holds many counts of this clonotype. The CDR3 region has the DNA TGTGCCAGCAGCTCCGACGCCAGGACGCCCTACTCCGAGCAGTACTTC. Its protein product is CASSSDARTPYSEQYF. The chain links TRBV13 to TRBJ2-7, with unresolved D. CDR1 and CDR2 from the germline V gene are PRHDT and FYEKMQ (reference sequence). The V end lost 4 bases, the J end lost 6 bases, and 22 bases lay between the germline ends. The CDR3 sequence is 16 residues long.

To note about this clonotype: The junction differs from germline at one of its ends, possibly a read error. The rearrangement uses TRBV27 and TRBJ2-5; possibly TRBD1 or TRBD2 for D (5 bases each). The CDR3 runs 14 residues. Looked up from germline, CDR1 is MNHEY and CDR2 is SMNVEV (reference sequence). The CDR3 DNA is TGTGCCATCAGTGTACAGGTTCTGGATGGGACCCGGTACTTC. Encoded protein: CAISVQVLDGTRYF.

This clonotype was observed at least ten times. The rearrangement uses TRBV28 and TRBJ1-2; D not certain. The CDR3 sequence is 14 residues long. Deletions cut 2 bases from V and 4 bases from J, with 11 bases between. CDR1 is MDHEN, CDR2 SYDVKM, per germline. The CDR3 DNA is TGTGCCAGCAGTTTAGTATGGGGAAGCTATGGCTACACCTTC. Translation: CASSLVWGSYGYTF.

V is TRBV7-2 and J is TRBJ2-5; D is unclear. Germline assignment: CDR1 SGHTA and CDR2 FQGNSA. V gave up 8 bases and J gave up 5 bases, with 12 bases separating them. The CDR3 consists of 12 residues. For the CDR3, the DNA is TGTGCCAGCGGGAAAAAGATGGAGACCCAGTACTTC. Its translation: CASGKKMETQYF.

The chain combines TRBV28 with TRBJ1-2; 9 bases align to TRBD1. After removal of 6 bases from V and 5 bases from J, the junction contained 13 bases not matched to a gene. CDR3 length: 16 residues. The germline V gene has CDR1 MDHEN and CDR2 SYDVKM. The DNA for the CDR3 is TGTGCCAGCAGGCGCCCTCAGGACAGGGGAATATATGGCTACACCTTC. Amino acid sequence: CASRRPQDRGIYGYTF.

This chain joins TRBV20-1 and TRBJ2-6; 10 nucleotides agree with TRBD1. J gave up 2 bases and V 3 bases, and 4 bases lay outside the gene matches. Germline V gene lookup returns CDR1 DFQATT and CDR2 SNEGSKA (reference sequence). The CDR3 is 16 residues long. CDR3 nucleotides: TGCAGTGCTAGTAACGACAGGGGGCCTGGGGCCAACGTCCTGACTTTC. It codes for CSASNDRGPGANVLTF.

This clonotype was detected many times. The chain employs TRBV30 and TRBJ1-1; D possibly corresponds to TRBD1 (6 bases). The CDR3 consists of 15 residues. Germline CDR1 reads GTSNPN; CDR2 reads SVGIG (reference sequence). V dropped 0 bases and J dropped 6 bases, with 17 bases sitting between them. CDR3 sequence reads: CAWSVLKMGHPEAFF. The CDR3 DNA reads TGTGCCTGGAGTGTACTAAAGATGGGACACCCTGAAGCTTTCTTT.

Many counts were recorded for this clonotype. The chain recombines TRBV29-1 with TRBJ1-2, with unresolved D. The length of the CDR3 is 13 residues. V shed 1 base and J shed 8 bases, with 14 bases lying between them. The germline V gene has CDR1 SQVTM and CDR2 ANQGSEA. CDR3: CSVEGGAYFGYTF. The CDR3 nucleotides are TGCAGCGTTGAAGGGGGAGCCTACTTCGGCTACACCTTC.